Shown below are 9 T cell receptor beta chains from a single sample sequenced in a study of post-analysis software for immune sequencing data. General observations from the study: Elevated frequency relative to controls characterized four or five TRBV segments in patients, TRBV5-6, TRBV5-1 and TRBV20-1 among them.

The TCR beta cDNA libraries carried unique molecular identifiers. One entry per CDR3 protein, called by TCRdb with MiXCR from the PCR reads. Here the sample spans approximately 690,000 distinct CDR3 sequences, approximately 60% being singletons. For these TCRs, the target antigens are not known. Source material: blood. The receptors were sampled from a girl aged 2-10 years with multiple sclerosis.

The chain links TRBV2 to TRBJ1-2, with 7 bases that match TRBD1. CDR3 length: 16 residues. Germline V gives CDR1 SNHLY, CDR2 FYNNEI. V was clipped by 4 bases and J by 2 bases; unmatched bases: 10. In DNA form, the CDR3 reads TGTGCCAGCAGTGGGGGGACAGTAGGAGAGAACTATGGCTACACCTTC. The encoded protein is CASSGGTVGENYGYTF.

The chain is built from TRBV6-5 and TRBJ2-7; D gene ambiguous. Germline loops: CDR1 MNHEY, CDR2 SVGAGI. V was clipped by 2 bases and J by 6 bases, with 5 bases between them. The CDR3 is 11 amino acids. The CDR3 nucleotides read TGTGCCAGCAGTTACCTAGGCGAGCAGTACTTC. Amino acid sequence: CASSYLGEQYF.

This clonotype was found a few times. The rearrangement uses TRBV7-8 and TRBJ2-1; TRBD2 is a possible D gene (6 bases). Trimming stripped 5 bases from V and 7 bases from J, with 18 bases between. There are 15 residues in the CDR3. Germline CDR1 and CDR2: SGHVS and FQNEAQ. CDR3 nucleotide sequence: TGTGCCAGCAGCCCTCGGGCCTGGGGAGGAAATGAGCAGTTCTTC. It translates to CASSPRAWGGNEQFF.

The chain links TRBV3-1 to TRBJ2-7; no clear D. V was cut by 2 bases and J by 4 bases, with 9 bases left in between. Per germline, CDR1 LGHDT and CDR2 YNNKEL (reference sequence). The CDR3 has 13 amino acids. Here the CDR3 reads CASSQSLFYEQYF. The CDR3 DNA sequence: TGTGCCAGCAGCCAATCCCTATTTTACGAGCAGTACTTC.

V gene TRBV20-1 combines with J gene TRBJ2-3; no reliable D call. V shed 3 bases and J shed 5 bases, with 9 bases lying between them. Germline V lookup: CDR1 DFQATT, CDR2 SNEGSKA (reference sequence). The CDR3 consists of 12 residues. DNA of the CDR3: TGCAGTGCTAGTCTCCTGGGAGATACGCAGTATTTT. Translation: CSASLLGDTQYF.

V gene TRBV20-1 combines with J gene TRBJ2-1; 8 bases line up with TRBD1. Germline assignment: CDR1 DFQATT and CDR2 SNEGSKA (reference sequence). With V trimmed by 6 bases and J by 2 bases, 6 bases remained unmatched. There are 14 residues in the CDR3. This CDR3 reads CSAFRDRTYNEQFF. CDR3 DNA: TGCAGTGCCTTCCGGGACAGGACCTACAATGAGCAGTTCTTC.

The CDR3: CASSKLAGGGSYEQYF. The CDR3 DNA is TGTGCCAGCAGCAAACTAGCGGGGGGCGGGTCCTACGAGCAGTACTTC. The gene calls are TRBV21-1 and TRBJ2-7; the table's D call of TRBD2 was not tested on the DNA. TRBV21-1 is annotated as a pseudogene. The CDR3 runs to 16 residues.

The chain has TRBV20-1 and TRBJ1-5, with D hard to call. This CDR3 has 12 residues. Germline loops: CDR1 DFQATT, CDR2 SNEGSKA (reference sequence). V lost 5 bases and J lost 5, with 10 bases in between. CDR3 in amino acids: CSAYAPDQPQHF. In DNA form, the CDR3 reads TGCAGTGCTTATGCCCCGGATCAGCCCCAGCATTTT.

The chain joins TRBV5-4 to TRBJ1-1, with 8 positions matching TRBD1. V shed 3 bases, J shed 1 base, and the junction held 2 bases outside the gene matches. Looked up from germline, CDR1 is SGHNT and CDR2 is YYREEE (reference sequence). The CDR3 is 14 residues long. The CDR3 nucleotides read TGTGCCAGCAGCTGGACAGGGTCGAACACTGAAGCTTTCTTT. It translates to CASSWTGSNTEAFF.